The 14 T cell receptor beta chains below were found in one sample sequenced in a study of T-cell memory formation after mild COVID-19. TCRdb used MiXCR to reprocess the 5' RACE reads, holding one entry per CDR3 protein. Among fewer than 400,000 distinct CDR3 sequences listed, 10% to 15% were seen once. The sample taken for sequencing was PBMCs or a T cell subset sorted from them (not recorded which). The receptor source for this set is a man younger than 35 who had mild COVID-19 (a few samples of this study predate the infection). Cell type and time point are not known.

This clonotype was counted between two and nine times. CDR3 coding DNA: TGTGCCAGCAGTTTCCGTACAGGCCTTTATAGCAATCAGCCCCAGCATTTT. This translates into CASSFRTGLYSNQPQHF. This rearrangement joins TRBV12-3 or TRBV12-4 to TRBJ1-5, with a weak D call TRBD1 (5 bases). The length of the CDR3 is 17 residues. Deletions cut 3 bases from V and 0 bases from J, with 15 bases between.

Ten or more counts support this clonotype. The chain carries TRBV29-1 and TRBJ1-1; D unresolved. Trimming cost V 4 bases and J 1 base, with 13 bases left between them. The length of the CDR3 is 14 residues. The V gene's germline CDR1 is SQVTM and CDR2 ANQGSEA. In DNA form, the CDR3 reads TGCAGCGTTGTGCAGCCGATCGGGAACACTGAAGCTTTCTTT. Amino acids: CSVVQPIGNTEAFF.

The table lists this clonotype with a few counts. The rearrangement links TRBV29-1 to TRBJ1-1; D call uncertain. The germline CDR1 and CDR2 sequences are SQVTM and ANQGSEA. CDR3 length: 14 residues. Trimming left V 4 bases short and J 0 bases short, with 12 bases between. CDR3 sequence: CSVALIQMNTEAFF. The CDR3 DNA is TGCAGCGTTGCACTTATCCAAATGAACACTGAAGCTTTCTTT.

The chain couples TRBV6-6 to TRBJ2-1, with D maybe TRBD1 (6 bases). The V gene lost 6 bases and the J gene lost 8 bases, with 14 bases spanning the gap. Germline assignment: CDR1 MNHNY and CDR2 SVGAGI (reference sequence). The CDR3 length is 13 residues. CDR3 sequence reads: CASSRTEVDEQFF. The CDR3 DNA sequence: TGTGCCAGCAGCAGGACAGAAGTGGATGAGCAGTTCTTC.

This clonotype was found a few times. CDR3 bases: TGTGCCAGCAGCCCCCGACAGGGGCGTCAGCCCCAGCATTTT. Its protein is CASSPRQGRQPQHF. The chain links TRBV7-2 to TRBJ1-5; 8 bases fit TRBD1. CDR1 and CDR2 from the germline V gene are SGHTA and FQGNSA. J gave up 6 bases and V 5 bases, and 6 bases lay outside the gene matches. The CDR3 is 14 residues long.

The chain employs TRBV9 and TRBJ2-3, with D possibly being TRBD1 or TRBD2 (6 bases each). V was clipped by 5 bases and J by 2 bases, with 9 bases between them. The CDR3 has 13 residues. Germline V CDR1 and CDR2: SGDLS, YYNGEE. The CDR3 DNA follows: TGTGCCAGCAGGGGGGGCGCCACAGATACGCAGTATTTT. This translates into CASRGGATDTQYF. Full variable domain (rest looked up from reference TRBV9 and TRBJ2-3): DSGVTQTPKHLITATGQRVTLRCSPRSGDLSVYWYQQSLDQGLQFLIQYYNGEERAKGNILERFSAQQFPDLHSELNLSSLELGDSALYFCASRGGATDTQYFGPGTRLTVL.

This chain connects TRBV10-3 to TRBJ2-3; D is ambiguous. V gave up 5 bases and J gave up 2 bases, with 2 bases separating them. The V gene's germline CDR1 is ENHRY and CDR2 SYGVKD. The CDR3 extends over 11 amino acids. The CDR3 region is CAISSTDTQYF. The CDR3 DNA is TGTGCCATCAGTTCCACAGATACGCAGTATTTT.

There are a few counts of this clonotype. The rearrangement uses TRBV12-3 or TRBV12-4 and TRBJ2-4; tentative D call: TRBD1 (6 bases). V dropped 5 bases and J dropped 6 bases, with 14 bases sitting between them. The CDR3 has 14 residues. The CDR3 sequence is CASSLTGPLNIQYF. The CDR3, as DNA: TGTGCCAGCAGTCTGACAGGACCACTAAACATTCAGTACTTC.

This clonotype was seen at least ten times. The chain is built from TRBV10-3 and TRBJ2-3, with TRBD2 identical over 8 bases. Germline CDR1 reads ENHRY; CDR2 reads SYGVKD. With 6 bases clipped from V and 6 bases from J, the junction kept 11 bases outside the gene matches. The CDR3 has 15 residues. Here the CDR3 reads CAIRDGGAGADTQYF. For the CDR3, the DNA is TGTGCCATCAGGGACGGTGGAGCGGGAGCGGATACGCAGTATTTT.

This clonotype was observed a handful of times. CDR3 DNA: TGTGCCAGCAGCTTGGATCAGGGGGCCTACGAGCAGTACGTC. It yields the protein CASSLDQGAYEQYV. The chain has TRBV5-6 and TRBJ2-7; 7 bases align to TRBD1. CDR1 SGHDT and CDR2 YYEEEE come from the germline V gene. J gave up 2 bases and V 0 bases, and 2 bases lay outside the gene matches. This CDR3 contains 14 residues.

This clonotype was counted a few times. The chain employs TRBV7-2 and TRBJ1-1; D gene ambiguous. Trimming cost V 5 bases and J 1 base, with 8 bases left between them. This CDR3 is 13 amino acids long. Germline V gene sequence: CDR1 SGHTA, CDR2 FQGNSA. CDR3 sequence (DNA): TGTGCCAGCAGCCGCCCTACGAACACTGAAGCTTTCTTT. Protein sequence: CASSRPTNTEAFF.

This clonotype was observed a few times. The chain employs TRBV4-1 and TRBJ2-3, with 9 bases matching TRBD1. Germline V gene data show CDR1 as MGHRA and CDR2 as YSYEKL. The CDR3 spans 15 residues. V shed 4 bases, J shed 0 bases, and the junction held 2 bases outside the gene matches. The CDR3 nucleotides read TGCGCCAGCAGCCGGACAGGGGAGAGCACAGATACGCAGTATTTT. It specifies CASSRTGESTDTQYF.

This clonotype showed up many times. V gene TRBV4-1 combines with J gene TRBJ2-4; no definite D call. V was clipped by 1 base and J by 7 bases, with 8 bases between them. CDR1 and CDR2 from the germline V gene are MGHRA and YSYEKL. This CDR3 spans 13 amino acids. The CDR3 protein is CASSQGQGNIQYF. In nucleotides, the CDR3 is TGCGCCAGCAGCCAAGGACAAGGGAACATTCAGTACTTC.

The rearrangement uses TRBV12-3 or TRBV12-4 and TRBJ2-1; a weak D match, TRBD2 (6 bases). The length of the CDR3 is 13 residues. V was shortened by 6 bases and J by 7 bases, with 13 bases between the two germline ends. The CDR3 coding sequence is TGTGCCAGCAGACCGGGACTGGCAAATGAGCAGTTCTTC. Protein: CASRPGLANEQFF.